This TCR beta chain was sequenced in a study of cytomegalovirus exposure and HLA in healthy donors. Both 60 Vbeta primers and 13 Jbeta primers went into the PCR. The assay was immunoSEQ multiplex PCR, and TCRdb's table has in-frame clones only and misses some. Among under 150,000 clones, approximately 68% were seen once, and the ten largest hold roughly 1.6%. On this clone: Its specificity is unknown.

V gave up 5 bases and J gave up 4 bases; unmatched junction bases: 7. The CDR3 spans 16 residues. Looked up from germline, CDR1 is SEHNR and CDR2 is FQNEAQ (reference sequence). Study-wide results and caveats: Rarity marked most TCR sequences, yet some public TCRs occurred in many donors. TCR beta sequences reportedly predicted most subjects' HLA-A and HLA-B alleles accurately. Of the V segments, some could not be distinguished, including TRBV6-2 and TRBV6-3, and were excluded. Later analysis identified 16,000 or so TCR beta sequences associated with HLA alleles, using a false discovery rate threshold of 0.05.

The chain has TRBV7-9 and TRBJ2-1, with TRBD2 matching over 11 bases. Sequencing was done on a sample of PBMCs. The TCR originated in a man aged 30 to 39 in good health and CMV-seropositive. The CDR3 DNA sequence: TGTGCCAGCAGCCCTCGGGTAGCGGGAGGGTACAATGAGCAGTTCTTC. It codes for CASSPRVAGGYNEQFF. The full variable domain, completed using reference TRBV7-9 and TRBJ2-1, is DTGVSQNPRHKITKRGQNVTFRCDPISEHNRLYWYRQTLGQGPEFLTYFQNEAQLEKSRLLSDRFSAERPKGSFSTLEIQRTEQGDSAMYLCASSPRVAGGYNEQFFGPGTRLTVL.